This T cell receptor (beta chain) was found in a study of cytomegalovirus exposure and HLA in healthy donors. The PCR made use of 60 Vbeta and 13 Jbeta primers. The method was immunoSEQ multiplex PCR; TCRdb's version includes in-frame clones alone and lacks a portion of them. The sample shows fewer than 200,000 clones, around 80% of them seen only once. The CDR3 is 13 amino acids. Trimming took off 2 bases at V and 6 bases at J, with 8 bases between the two ends. Germline CDR1 reads ENHRY; CDR2 reads SYGVKD. The chain employs TRBV10-3 and TRBJ2-1; maybe TRBD1 (5 bases). Sequencing was performed on PBMCs. This clonotype was obtained from a woman aged 50 to 60 in good health and CMV-seropositive. The CDR3, as DNA: TGTGCCATCAGTGAGGTGACAGCCAATGAGCAGTTCTTC. Amino acids: CAISEVTANEQFF.